Listed here are 15 T cell receptor beta chains from one sample, sequenced in a study of shared clonotypes between healthy human individuals. The method was immunoSEQ multiplex PCR; TCRdb's version includes in-frame clones alone and lacks a portion of them. The top ten hold 0.3% to 0.45% of the sample, which has some 2,500,000 clones, roughly 90% seen once. Sequencing was carried out using naive CD4+ T cells from PBMCs. Subset noted: CD45RA+ positively selected. The source is a man between 18 and 35 years old in good health. Some clones in this sample may be carry-over from other donors' samples.

This clone appeared a few times. V gene TRBV18 combines with J gene TRBJ1-1, with D unclear. Per the germline V gene, CDR1 is KGHSH and CDR2 is LQKENI. The CDR3 runs 13 residues. The V and J ends lost 4 bases and 1 base respectively, with 7 bases between them. CDR3 sequence reads: CASSRVANTEAFF. In nucleotides, the CDR3 is TGTGCCAGCTCACGAGTGGCGAACACTGAAGCTTTCTTT.

The chain has TRBV7-8 and TRBJ2-7; D may be TRBD1 (5 bases). CDR1 and CDR2 (germline): SGHVS, FQNEAQ. Between the trimmed V and J ends, which lost 3 bases and 2 bases, there was a span of 8 bases. This CDR3 comprises 13 residues. CDR3 nucleotide sequence: TGTGCCAGCAGCTTTGCAGGGACCTACGAGCAGTACTTC. Amino acids: CASSFAGTYEQYF.

The chain employs TRBV5-1 and TRBJ2-3; D possibly matches TRBD1 or TRBD2 (6 bases each). Trimming removed 6 bases at V and 5 bases at J, with 16 bases between. Germline CDR1 and CDR2: SGHRS and YFSETQ. The CDR3 covers 14 residues. In DNA, the CDR3 is TGCGCCAGCAACCGACGGGGGACACAAGATACGCAGTATTTT. Amino acids: CASNRRGTQDTQYF.

This chain connects TRBV5-4 to TRBJ2-7; 10 positions agree with TRBD2. Germline assignment: CDR1 SGHNT and CDR2 YYREEE (reference sequence). This CDR3 has 16 residues. With V trimmed by 4 bases and J by 2 bases, 9 bases remained unmatched. The CDR3 DNA reads TGTGCCAGCAGCCCGCGGGCTAGCGGGAGCACCTACGAGCAGTACTTC. It codes for CASSPRASGSTYEQYF.

V usage is TRBV2 and J usage is TRBJ1-3; TRBD1 agrees at 7 bases. The CDR3 is 15 residues long. Germline-derived CDR1 and CDR2 are SNHLY and FYNNEI. The trim removed 7 bases at V and 0 bases at J, leaving 6 bases unmatched. The CDR3 DNA reads as TGTGCCAGCACTACGGGACAGAGCTCTGGAAACACCATATATTTT. It specifies CASTTGQSSGNTIYF.

This chain joins TRBV5-6 and TRBJ1-1; D unclear. V lost 2 bases, J lost 4 bases, and 18 bases lay in between. Germline V CDR1 and CDR2: SGHDT, YYEEEE. This CDR3 has 16 residues. CDR3 sequence reads: CASSLRLSSVGTEAFF. CDR3 coding DNA: TGTGCCAGCAGCTTACGTCTGTCTTCGGTGGGCACTGAAGCTTTCTTT.

CDR3 nucleotide sequence: TGTGCCAGCAGTGAAGCCTACGGAGCAAACACCTTC. Translating gives CASSEAYGANTF. The genes are TRBV6-1 and TRBJ1-2; D remains unclear. This CDR3 has 12 residues. V was shortened by 0 bases and J by 12 bases, with 11 bases between the two germline ends. Germline V CDR1 and CDR2: MNHNS, SASEGT.

The chain links TRBV6-1 to TRBJ2-1, with 9 bases identical to TRBD2. V gave up 6 bases and J gave up 6 bases; unmatched junction bases: 9. There are 15 residues in the CDR3. CDR1 and CDR2 from the germline V gene are MNHNS and SASEGT. In nucleotides, the CDR3 is TGTGCCAGCAGCCGAGGAACTAGCGGGTCCAATGAGCAGTTCTTC. Its translation is CASSRGTSGSNEQFF.

The chain is built from TRBV7-8 and TRBJ1-6; no definite D call. Germline V gene lookup returns CDR1 SGHVS and CDR2 FQNEAQ. Trimming shortened V by 3 bases and J by 8 bases, and 8 bases separated the two germline ends. This CDR3 is 13 amino acids long. The CDR3 DNA is TGTGCCAGCAGCTTGGGATCGGATTCACCCCTCCACTTT. The encoded protein is CASSLGSDSPLHF.

For this clone: The same CDR3 arises from other DNA sequences in this sample as well. The genes are TRBV4-2 and TRBJ1-5, with 7 bases aligning to TRBD1. J gave up 0 bases and V 1 base, and 9 bases lay outside the gene matches. The CDR3 is 18 amino acids. The germline V gene has CDR1 LGHNA and CDR2 YNFKEQ. CDR3 DNA sequence: TGTGCCAGCAGCCAAGGTGAGGGGGCAAGGGGTAGCAATCAGCCCCAGCATTTT. As protein: CASSQGEGARGSNQPQHF.

J is TRBJ1-3 and V is TRBV10-2; D uncertain. Germline V gives CDR1 WSHSY, CDR2 SAAADI. This CDR3 comprises 14 residues. Trimming removed 4 bases from V and 3 bases from J, with 10 bases in between. CDR3 bases: TGCGCCAGCAGTGGGGAGGGTTATGGAAACACCATATATTTT. The encoded protein is CASSGEGYGNTIYF.

The gene calls are TRBV7-9 and TRBJ2-1; D possibly corresponds to TRBD2 (5 bases). Per the germline V gene, CDR1 is SEHNR and CDR2 is FQNEAQ (reference sequence). The V gene lost 1 base and the J gene lost 9 bases, with 13 bases spanning the gap. The CDR3 has 14 amino acids. The chain's CDR3 is CASSLVSGYREQFF. The CDR3 DNA follows: TGTGCCAGCAGCTTAGTTTCGGGGTATCGTGAGCAGTTCTTC.

A word on this clone: At the DNA level, this CDR3 is encoded by other sequences in the same sample as well. The chain carries TRBV15 and TRBJ2-3; D uncertain. The CDR3 extends over 14 amino acids. The V gene lost 1 base and the J gene lost 2 bases, with 7 bases spanning the gap. The germline gives CDR1 LNHNV, CDR2 YYDKDF (reference sequence). CDR3 amino acids: CATSRAPYTDTQYF. DNA for the CDR3: TGTGCCACCAGCAGAGCCCCATACACAGATACGCAGTATTTT.

The chain uses TRBV5-1 and TRBJ2-3, with a possible D match to TRBD2 (5 bases). The CDR3 loop spans 15 amino acids. The germline V and J ends were trimmed by 0 bases and 4 bases, with 12 bases remaining between them. Germline V gene data show CDR1 as SGHRS and CDR2 as YFSETQ. Here the CDR3 reads CASSLVGLEADTQYF. CDR3 sequence (DNA): TGCGCCAGCAGCTTGGTGGGATTGGAGGCAGATACGCAGTATTTT.

The V call is TRBV15, the J call TRBJ2-3; 12 bases line up with TRBD2. Trimming removed 4 bases from V and 3 bases from J; junction bases left unmatched: 11. The CDR3 is 18 residues long. The germline V gene has CDR1 LNHNV and CDR2 YYDKDF (reference sequence). In DNA, the CDR3 is TGTGCCACCAGCAAAGAGGGGCTAGCGGGAGGGTTAACAGATACGCAGTATTTT. As protein: CATSKEGLAGGLTDTQYF. Full variable domain (outside the CDR3, taken from reference TRBV15 and TRBJ2-3): DAMVIQNPRYQVTQFGKPVTLSCSQTLNHNVMYWYQQKSSQAPKLLFHYYDKDFNNEADTPDNFQSRRPNTSFCFLDIRSPGLGDTAMYLCATSKEGLAGGLTDTQYFGPGTRLTVL.